What follows is one T cell receptor beta chain and its context. What it recognizes is unknown. This entry belongs to a study of OX40 agonist ivuxolimab in advanced cancers. Background on the study: Aged roughly 23 to 80 with a mean of approximately 57 years, they were less than 90% male. Study outcomes and limitations: At 0.1 to 3.0 mg/kg, clonal expansion of CD4+ and CD8+ blood T cells had occurred by week 6.

The V segment lost 5 bases and the J segment 0 bases; nucleotides outside the gene matches: 11. The CDR3 loop spans 18 amino acids. Germline V lookup: CDR1 MDHEN, CDR2 SYDVKM. Here immunoSEQ multiplex PCR was the method, and the copy in TCRdb shows in-frame clones only, minus some. The data contain tens of thousands of clones, approximately 91% of them seen just once; the ten biggest clones take up approximately 7%. This TCR came from an adult with an advanced solid tumor such as melanoma, head and neck, liver or kidney cancer. The starting material was CD4+ or CD8+ T cells sorted from blood, obtained in a trial of the OX40 agonist ivuxolimab. The chain links TRBV28 to TRBJ1-4, with 8 bases aligning to TRBD1. The CDR3 protein is CASSAQGAEKATNEKLFF. The CDR3 DNA reads TGTGCCAGCAGTGCTCAGGGGGCCGAGAAGGCAACTAATGAAAAACTGTTTTTT.